These 18 T cell receptor beta chains were all obtained from the same sample, sequenced in a study of T cells in Graves' hyperthyroidism and ophthalmopathy. Using RNA transcripts as the source, TCR beta CDR3 regions were amplified. TCR CDR3 underwent first-round RT-PCR with the HTBI primer set. TCRdb fed the multiplex PCR reads into MiXCR, producing one record per CDR3 protein. The sample has some 350,000 distinct CDR3 sequences; just under 25% are singletons. Material for sequencing was blood. The source of these receptors is a man over 45 with Graves' hyperthyroidism.

V and J are TRBV3-1 and TRBJ1-6; 8 positions match TRBD1. V lost 5 bases and J lost 7; bases outside the gene matches: 7. CDR3 size: 15 residues. Per germline, CDR1 LGHDT and CDR2 YNNKEL (reference sequence). Here the CDR3 reads CASSIQGVANSPLHF. CDR3 sequence (DNA): TGTGCCAGCAGCATACAGGGGGTCGCGAATTCACCCCTCCACTTT. Supplemented by reference TRBV3-1 and TRBJ1-6, the full variable domain reads DTAVSQTPKYLVTQMGNDKSIKCEQNLGHDTMYWYKQDSKKFLKIMFSYNNKELIINETVPNRFSPKSPDKAHLNLHINSLELGDSAVYFCASSIQGVANSPLHFGNGTRLTVT.

This clonotype was counted between two and nine times. The chain links TRBV5-5 to TRBJ2-7, with TRBD1 matching over 8 bases. CDR1 and CDR2 (germline): SGHKS, YYEKEE (reference sequence). The ends lost 0 bases at V and 6 bases at J; junction bases unmatched: 8. CDR3 length: 15 amino acids. CDR3 DNA: TGTGCCAGCAGCTTGGAGACAGGGGTTCCTTTCGAGCAGTACTTC. It yields the protein CASSLETGVPFEQYF.

This chain connects TRBV7-9 to TRBJ2-2; possibly TRBD2 for D (6 bases). V lost 7 bases and J lost 6, with 15 bases in between. The CDR3 loop spans 14 amino acids. Looked up from germline, CDR1 is SEHNR and CDR2 is FQNEAQ (reference sequence). The CDR3 reads CASIPEGSPGELFF. DNA for the CDR3: TGTGCCAGCATCCCGGAGGGGTCGCCCGGGGAGCTGTTTTTT. The whole variable domain, remainder taken from reference TRBV7-9 and TRBJ2-2, is DTGVSQNPRHKITKRGQNVTFRCDPISEHNRLYWYRQTLGQGPEFLTYFQNEAQLEKSRLLSDRFSAERPKGSFSTLEIQRTEQGDSAMYLCASIPEGSPGELFFGEGSRLTVL.

The chain has TRBV5-1 and TRBJ2-5; D may be TRBD1 (5 bases). Trimming cost V 0 bases and J 5 bases, with 11 bases left between them. The CDR3 loop spans 14 amino acids. From germline, CDR1 is SGHRS and CDR2 YFSETQ. The CDR3 is CASSLGEWGETQYF. The CDR3 DNA is TGCGCCAGCAGCTTGGGGGAATGGGGCGAGACCCAGTACTTC.

This chain uses TRBV24-1 with TRBJ2-7; TRBD2 matches at 12 bases. V lost 3 bases to trimming and J lost 2 bases; unmatched junction nucleotides: 4. Germline V gives CDR1 KGHDR, CDR2 SFDVKD. The CDR3 is 16 residues long. In nucleotides, the CDR3 is TGTGCCACCAGTGATCCGACTAGCGGGAGTGCCTACGAGCAGTACTTC. Protein: CATSDPTSGSAYEQYF.

This clonotype occurred many times. The chain combines TRBV20-1 with TRBJ2-5, with unresolved D. Germline V gene sequence: CDR1 DFQATT, CDR2 SNEGSKA (reference sequence). CDR3 length: 13 amino acids. V gave up 3 bases and J gave up 5 bases, with 13 bases separating them. CDR3 DNA: TGCAGTGCTAGTAGTGGGCCGCAGGAGACCCAGTACTTC. Translation: CSASSGPQETQYF.

The rearrangement joins TRBV3-1 to TRBJ2-7; D might be TRBD2 (5 bases). Germline V gene lookup returns CDR1 LGHDT and CDR2 YNNKEL (reference sequence). The CDR3 consists of 11 residues. V lost 6 bases, J lost 7 bases, and 10 bases lay in between. CDR3 sequence (DNA): TGTGCCAGCAGGTTAGAGGGTGAGCAGTACTTC. This sequence encodes CASRLEGEQYF.

This clonotype was seen ten or more times. This chain uses TRBV11-2 with TRBJ2-1, with 9 bases identical to TRBD2. CDR3 length equals 15 residues. V lost 3 bases and J lost 7; bases outside the gene matches: 7. Germline-derived CDR1 and CDR2 are SGHAT and FQNNGV. CDR3 in DNA: TGTGCCAGCAGCTTGCTAGCGGGACGGAGTAATGAGCAGTTCTTC. It yields the protein CASSLLAGRSNEQFF. Variable domain in full (rest from reference TRBV11-2 and TRBJ2-1): EAGVAQSPRYKIIEKRQSVAFWCNPISGHATLYWYQQILGQGPKLLIQFQNNGVVDDSQLPKDRFSAERLKGVDSTLKIQPAKLEDSAVYLCASSLLAGRSNEQFFGPGTRLTVL.

J is TRBJ2-5 and V is TRBV19; 7 positions agree with TRBD2. This CDR3 has 14 residues. CDR1 is LNHDA and CDR2 is SQIVND in the germline V gene (reference sequence). Trimming took 5 bases from V and 5 from J; bases not matched to a gene: 8. The DNA for the CDR3 is TGTGCCAGTAGTTCGACTAGCAGGAGGGAGACCCAGTACTTC. The encoded protein is CASSSTSRRETQYF.

The rearrangement uses TRBV5-1 and TRBJ1-6; the match to TRBD1 covers 11 bases. The CDR3 covers 15 residues. The ends lost 7 bases at V and 8 bases at J; junction bases unmatched: 8. Germline V CDR1 and CDR2: SGHRS, YFSETQ. The CDR3 region is CASCRTGGHDSPLHF. The CDR3 DNA sequence: TGCGCCAGCTGTCGGACAGGGGGCCACGATTCACCCCTCCACTTT. Using reference TRBV5-1 and TRBJ1-6 for the parts outside the CDR3, the full variable domain is KAGVTQTPRYLIKTRGQQVTLSCSPISGHRSVSWYQQTPGQGLQFLFEYFSETQRNKGNFPGRFSGRQFSNSRSEMNVSTLELGDSALYLCASCRTGGHDSPLHFGNGTRLTVT.

The rearrangement joins TRBV3-1 to TRBJ2-7; a possible D gene is TRBD2 (6 bases). The CDR3 spans 15 residues. From germline, CDR1 is LGHDT and CDR2 YNNKEL (reference sequence). The V and J ends lost 3 bases and 0 bases respectively, with 12 bases between them. The CDR3 DNA sequence: TGTGCCAGCAGCCAGGGACTGACTAGCTCCTACGAGCAGTACTTC. Protein: CASSQGLTSSYEQYF.

The V gene is TRBV9, the J gene TRBJ1-5; TRBD1 might be the D (6 bases). The germline CDR1 and CDR2 sequences are SGDLS and YYNGEE. V was trimmed by 0 bases and J by 1 base, leaving 14 bases between them. This CDR3 is built from 17 residues. CDR3 DNA: TGTGCCAGCAGCGTAGTTGGGGGGCAGGGAAGCAATCAGCCCCAGCATTTT. Its protein product is CASSVVGGQGSNQPQHF.

The V call is TRBV5-1, the J call TRBJ1-1; D remains ambiguous. V gave up 5 bases and J gave up 3 bases, with 17 bases separating them. The CDR3 runs 15 residues. Germline V lookup: CDR1 SGHRS, CDR2 YFSETQ. The CDR3 region has the DNA TGCGCCAGCAGTTTGAGGGTTGGCAGTTACACTGAAGCTTTCTTT. Amino acids: CASSLRVGSYTEAFF.

There are a few counts of this clonotype. The chain has TRBV5-1 and TRBJ2-3, with a tentative D call TRBD1 (6 bases). The CDR3 is made up of 17 amino acids. With 0 bases removed from V and 4 bases from J, the gap between germline ends came to 18 bases. CDR1 is SGHRS and CDR2 is YFSETQ in the germline V gene. This CDR3 reads CASSLEPTGFRADTQYF. The DNA of the CDR3 is TGCGCCAGCAGCTTGGAGCCAACAGGGTTTCGGGCAGATACGCAGTATTTT.

This chain joins TRBV20-1 and TRBJ2-7; 8 nucleotides match TRBD1. Germline V gene data show CDR1 as DFQATT and CDR2 as SNEGSKA (reference sequence). This CDR3 is built from 16 residues. The V segment lost 2 bases and the J segment 0 bases; nucleotides outside the gene matches: 9. CDR3 sequence reads: CSARFPGTGYSYEQYF. CDR3 DNA sequence: TGCAGTGCTAGATTTCCTGGGACAGGTTACTCCTACGAGCAGTACTTC.

This clonotype has just one count. The chain couples TRBV10-3 to TRBJ2-7; 7 bases agree with TRBD1. CDR1 is ENHRY, CDR2 SYGVKD, per germline. V trimming: 5 bases; J trimming: 8 bases; junction bases outside the gene matches: 6. CDR3 size: 12 residues. The chain's CDR3 is CAISPGTEKQYF. The CDR3 nucleotides read TGTGCCATCAGTCCCGGGACAGAAAAGCAGTACTTC.

V gene TRBV27 combines with J gene TRBJ2-2, with 10 nucleotides matching TRBD2. The CDR3 has 17 amino acids. The junction had 6 bases not matched to a gene; V was cut back by 5 bases and J by 0 bases. Germline assignment: CDR1 MNHEY and CDR2 SMNVEV (reference sequence). CDR3 bases: TGTGCCAGCAGTGTACTAGCGGGGAACTCGAACACCGGGGAGCTGTTTTTT. It translates to CASSVLAGNSNTGELFF.

This sequence joins TRBV6-1 and TRBJ1-5, with unresolved D. Germline-derived CDR1 and CDR2 are MNHNS and SASEGT. The CDR3 is 13 amino acids. Here the CDR3 DNA reads TGTGCATGGGCCCACGACGAAAATCAGCCCCAGCATTTT. Residues: CAWAHDENQPQHF.